The clone carrying this TCR beta chain was found many times. Its antigen is still unknown. Unique molecular identifiers were added to individual cDNA molecules. In TCRdb, the 5' RACE reads were re-called with MiXCR into one record per CDR3 protein. The sample contains approximately 69,000 distinct CDR3 sequences, 10% to 15% of which appear only once. These data are taken from a study of early T cells in non-severe SARS-CoV-2 infection. Study information: Investigators sequenced bulk RNA drawn from unsorted whole blood, and chains remained unpaired.

Notes on the study in general: In VDJdb matching, anti-spike CD8 responses were favored while private and CD4 specificities went missing.

This receptor was obtained from an adult who was a healthcare worker with PCR-confirmed SARS-CoV-2 infection or an uninfected control (not recorded which). Sequencing input: whole blood.

CDR3 nucleotides: TGCAGGGCCCGGTCGGGACAGCACTATGGCTACACCTTC. Translation: CRARSGQHYGYTF. This chain links TRBV29-1 with TRBJ1-2; 7 bases line up with TRBD1. Germline CDR1 SQVTM, CDR2 ANQGSEA. CDR3 length: 13 amino acids.